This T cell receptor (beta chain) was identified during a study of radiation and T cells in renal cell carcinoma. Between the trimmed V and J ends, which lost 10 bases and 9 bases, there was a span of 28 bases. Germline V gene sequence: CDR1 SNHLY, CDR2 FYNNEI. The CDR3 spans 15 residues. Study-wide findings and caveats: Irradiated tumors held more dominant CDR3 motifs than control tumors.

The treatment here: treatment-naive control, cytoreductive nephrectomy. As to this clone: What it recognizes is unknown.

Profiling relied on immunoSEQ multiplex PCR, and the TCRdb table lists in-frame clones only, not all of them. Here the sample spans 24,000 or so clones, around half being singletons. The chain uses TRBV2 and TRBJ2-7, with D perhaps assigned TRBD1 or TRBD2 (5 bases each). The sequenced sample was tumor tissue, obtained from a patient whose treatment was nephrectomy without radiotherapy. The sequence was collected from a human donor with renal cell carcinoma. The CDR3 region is CATSGTNDKDRWQYF. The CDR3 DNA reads TGTGCCACGTCTGGGACGAACGACAAGGACCGTTGGCAGTACTTC.